These 23 T cell receptor beta chains were sequenced from one sample in a study of shared clonotypes between healthy human individuals. Sequencing was performed with immunoSEQ multiplex PCR; in TCRdb, only in-frame clones are kept and a portion is missing. The data show roughly 1,500,000 clones, with 98% seen just once and roughly 0.36% held by the top ten. The sample consisted of naive CD4+ T cells sorted from blood. Described subset: CD45RA+ positively selected. Receptor source: a young man in good health.

V and J are TRBV5-1 and TRBJ2-3, with D perhaps matching TRBD2 (5 bases). Germline CDR1 and CDR2: SGHRS and YFSETQ. This CDR3 spans 17 amino acids. Trimming stripped 0 bases from V and 2 bases from J, with 16 bases between. CDR3 residues: CASSLGGTSSFTDTQYF. The CDR3 region has the DNA TGCGCCAGCAGCTTGGGGGGAACTAGTTCCTTCACAGATACGCAGTATTTT.

This clone was observed a single time. This chain uses TRBV7-2 with TRBJ2-3; 10 nucleotides agree with TRBD2. V trimming: 5 bases; J trimming: 0 bases; junction bases outside the gene matches: 11. The CDR3 covers 18 residues. Germline V gene lookup returns CDR1 SGHTA and CDR2 FQGNSA. The CDR3 region is CASSILRGLAQSTDTQYF. The CDR3 DNA reads TGTGCCAGCAGCATCCTTAGGGGACTAGCGCAAAGCACAGATACGCAGTATTTT. Filled out from reference TRBV7-2 and TRBJ2-3, the complete variable domain reads GAGVSQSPSNKVTEKGKDVELRCDPISGHTALYWYRQSLGQGLEFLIYFQGNSAPDKSGLPSDRFSAERTGGSVSTLTIQRTQQEDSAVYLCASSILRGLAQSTDTQYFGPGTRLTVL.

This clone has more than one count but fewer than ten. The chain recombines TRBV5-1 with TRBJ2-1; 11 bases map to TRBD2. Germline lookup yields CDR1 SGHRS and CDR2 YFSETQ. CDR3 length equals 16 residues. Trimming at V came to 8 bases and at J to 0 bases, leaving 7 bases not matched to a gene. The CDR3 DNA reads as TGCGCCAGTTCTGGGACTAGCGGCGGCTCCTACAATGAGCAGTTCTTC. This sequence encodes CASSGTSGGSYNEQFF.

This clone appeared a single time. The gene calls are TRBV4-1 and TRBJ2-6; D is uncertain. The CDR3 runs to 15 residues. Per the germline V gene, CDR1 is MGHRA and CDR2 is YSYEKL. The ends were cut back, 4 bases at V and 0 bases at J, with 7 bases in the middle. The CDR3 region has the DNA TGCGCCAGCAGCCTCACCTACTCTGGGGCCAACGTCCTGACTTTC. This sequence encodes CASSLTYSGANVLTF.

This clone showed up just once. This chain links TRBV5-8 with TRBJ2-3; TRBD2 aligns across 8 bases. Trimming took 2 bases from V and 3 from J; bases not matched to a gene: 11. The CDR3 covers 17 residues. Germline CDR1 SGHTS, CDR2 YDEGEE. CDR3: CASSLSRSGMGTDTQYF. DNA of the CDR3: TGTGCCAGCAGCTTAAGTCGTAGCGGGATGGGTACAGATACGCAGTATTTT.

The chain is built from TRBV29-1 and TRBJ2-7; D is tentatively TRBD1 or TRBD2 (5 bases each). This CDR3 is 14 amino acids long. The germline gives CDR1 SQVTM, CDR2 ANQGSEA. Trimming left V 7 bases short and J 6 bases short, with 22 bases between. CDR3 in amino acids: CSARVDSILLEQYF. The CDR3 DNA sequence: TGCAGCGCCAGGGTGGACTCCATATTGCTCGAGCAGTACTTC.

The V call is TRBV6-6, the J call TRBJ2-7; TRBD1 might be the D (5 bases). The germline V and J ends were trimmed by 5 bases and 3 bases, with 14 bases remaining between them. This CDR3 is 14 amino acids long. Looked up from germline, CDR1 is MNHNY and CDR2 is SVGAGI (reference sequence). The chain's CDR3 is CASSPQRQIYEQYF. CDR3 DNA sequence: TGTGCCAGCAGTCCCCAACGACAGATCTACGAGCAGTACTTC.

The V call is TRBV7-2, the J call TRBJ1-5; 7 bases fit TRBD1. The V gene end was trimmed by 5 bases and the J gene end by 1 base; junction bases not matched to a gene: 8. The CDR3 is 16 residues long. Germline V lookup: CDR1 SGHTA, CDR2 FQGNSA. Here the CDR3 DNA reads TGTGCCAGCAGCCCCCAGGGGGGAGGCAGCAATCAGCCCCAGCATTTT. It yields the protein CASSPQGGGSNQPQHF.

The V gene is TRBV30, the J gene TRBJ2-6; D is unresolved. Germline CDR1 and CDR2: GTSNPN and SVGIG (reference sequence). The CDR3 contains 13 residues. V lost 4 bases, J lost 2 bases, and 6 bases lay in between. CDR3 sequence (DNA): TGTGCCTGGAAGTGGGCTGGGGCCAACGTCCTGACTTTC. Translated: CAWKWAGANVLTF.

The genes are TRBV25-1 and TRBJ2-7; TRBD1 agrees at 10 bases. The trim removed 2 bases at V and 5 bases at J, leaving 15 bases unmatched. Per germline, CDR1 MGHDK and CDR2 SYGVNS. This CDR3 has 18 residues. This CDR3 reads CASSEKGVFRDRGHEQYF. The CDR3, as DNA: TGTGCCAGCAGTGAAAAGGGGGTATTCCGGGACAGGGGTCACGAGCAGTACTTC.

The chain links TRBV6-6 to TRBJ2-3; D gene unclear. Germline lookup yields CDR1 MNHNY and CDR2 SVGAGI (reference sequence). The V end lost 4 bases, the J end lost 8 bases, and 10 bases lay between the germline ends. The CDR3 contains 12 residues. CDR3 DNA: TGTGCCAGCAGTTTTCTAGAGGCTACGCAGTATTTT. Translating gives CASSFLEATQYF.

This sequence joins TRBV20-1 and TRBJ2-7; 9 bases map to TRBD2. The V and J ends lost 1 base and 12 bases, in that order; junction bases with no gene match: 4. Germline V gene data show CDR1 as DFQATT and CDR2 as SNEGSKA (reference sequence). This CDR3 contains 11 residues. CDR3 sequence reads: CSARAGTSLYF. DNA of the CDR3: TGCAGTGCTAGAGCCGGGACTAGCTTGTACTTC.

This chain's CDR3 is CASSEREVINEQFF. Here the CDR3 DNA reads TGTGCCAGCAGCGAGCGGGAGGTCATCAATGAGCAGTTCTTC. The J gene is TRBJ2-1, the V gene TRBV7-8; 9 bases match TRBD2. Germline loops: CDR1 SGHVS, CDR2 FQNEAQ. The CDR3 is 14 residues long. Unmatched junction bases numbered 5, after V lost 5 bases and J lost 6 bases.

This sequence joins TRBV7-2 and TRBJ2-1, with 8 bases fitting TRBD1. Germline values: CDR1 SGHTA, CDR2 FQGNSA. Trimming cost V 6 bases and J 8 bases; bases outside gene matches: 6. The CDR3 contains 13 residues. The CDR3 reads CASRTTGGHEQFF. The CDR3 DNA is TGTGCCAGCAGAACAACAGGGGGTCATGAGCAGTTCTTC.

The V gene is TRBV5-1, the J gene TRBJ2-6, with a weak D call TRBD1 (5 bases). Trimming cost V 1 base and J 0 bases, with 14 bases left between them. The CDR3 contains 18 residues. The germline V gene has CDR1 SGHRS and CDR2 YFSETQ. The chain's CDR3 is CASSLLGRASSGANVLTF. The CDR3 DNA follows: TGCGCCAGCAGCTTGTTGGGCAGGGCAAGCTCTGGGGCCAACGTCCTGACTTTC.

The rearrangement joins TRBV7-9 to TRBJ1-4, with 10 nucleotides matching TRBD1. CDR3 length: 17 amino acids. Germline trimming cut 0 bases from V and 8 bases from J; bases unmatched to any gene: 9. Looked up from germline, CDR1 is SEHNR and CDR2 is FQNEAQ (reference sequence). This CDR3 reads CASSLALRDRGSEKLFF. CDR3 coding DNA: TGTGCCAGCAGCTTAGCGCTTAGGGACAGGGGATCAGAAAAACTGTTTTTT.

This chain connects TRBV30 to TRBJ2-1; 7 bases match TRBD2. The germline CDR1 and CDR2 sequences are GTSNPN and SVGIG (reference sequence). The trim removed 4 bases at V and 0 bases at J, leaving 3 bases unmatched. CDR3 length equals 14 residues. The CDR3 DNA reads as TGTGCCTGGACTAGCGGCGTCTCCTACAATGAGCAGTTCTTC. This sequence encodes CAWTSGVSYNEQFF.

The J gene is TRBJ2-3, the V gene TRBV18, with 10 bases aligning to TRBD1. The germline CDR1 and CDR2 sequences are KGHSH and LQKENI. CDR3 size: 18 residues. Unmatched junction bases numbered 9, after V lost 3 bases and J lost 0 bases. The CDR3 bases are TGTGCCAGCTCACCCCCAGGACAGGGGGTCACTAGCACAGATACGCAGTATTTT. This encodes CASSPPGQGVTSTDTQYF. Full variable domain (missing parts from reference TRBV18 and TRBJ2-3): NAGVMQNPRHLVRRRGQEARLRCSPMKGHSHVYWYRQLPEEGLKFMVYLQKENIIDESGMPKERFSAEFPKEGPSILRIQQVVRGDSAAYFCASSPPGQGVTSTDTQYFGPGTRLTVL.

The chain employs TRBV13 and TRBJ2-2, with no clear D. CDR3 size: 14 residues. Germline lookup yields CDR1 PRHDT and CDR2 FYEKMQ (reference sequence). V lost 6 bases, J lost 1 base, and 9 bases lay in between. The CDR3 region is CASRDLQNTGELFF. The DNA of the CDR3 is TGTGCCAGCAGGGACCTACAGAACACCGGGGAGCTGTTTTTT.

On this clone: Distinct nucleotide sequences in the sample also encode this CDR3. CDR3 in DNA: TGCGCCAGCAGCTTGGACTCAAACACTGAAGCTTTCTTT. Encoded protein: CASSLDSNTEAFF. The rearrangement links TRBV5-1 to TRBJ1-1, with D uncertain. Trimming shortened V by 0 bases and J by 2 bases, and 5 bases separated the two germline ends. The CDR3 contains 13 residues. Germline V gives CDR1 SGHRS, CDR2 YFSETQ. Combining the CDR3 with reference TRBV5-1 and TRBJ1-1 gives the whole variable domain KAGVTQTPRYLIKTRGQQVTLSCSPISGHRSVSWYQQTPGQGLQFLFEYFSETQRNKGNFPGRFSGRQFSNSRSEMNVSTLELGDSALYLCASSLDSNTEAFFGQGTRLTVV.

A word on this clone: Other DNA sequences of this sample code for an identical CDR3. This sequence joins TRBV9 and TRBJ2-3; TRBD1 might be the D (6 bases). CDR1 and CDR2 from the germline V gene are SGDLS and YYNGEE. The CDR3 covers 13 residues. The V end was cut by 3 bases, the J end by 6 bases, with 11 bases between. CDR3 sequence reads: CASSGPGADTQYF. CDR3 nucleotides: TGTGCCAGCAGCGGGCCAGGGGCCGATACGCAGTATTTT.

As concerns this clone: This specimen includes other DNA sequences encoding the same CDR3. The chain combines TRBV6-1 with TRBJ2-7; D call uncertain. From germline, CDR1 is MNHNS and CDR2 SASEGT. The CDR3 runs 14 residues. V shed 0 bases and J shed 0 bases, with 6 bases lying between them. The CDR3 DNA reads as TGTGCCAGCAGTGAAGCCCGAGCCTCCTACGAGCAGTACTTC. Encoded protein: CASSEARASYEQYF.

Comment on this clone: An end of the junction differs from the germline gene, which may be a read error. The chain is built from TRBV4-1 and TRBJ1-4; 8 bases agree with TRBD1. The length of the CDR3 is 13 residues. Germline V CDR1 and CDR2: MGHRA, YSYEKL. CDR3 in DNA: TGCGCCAGCAGCCAAGATATACGCTTGGACAGGGATTTT. It is translated as CASSQDIRLDRDF.